This T cell receptor beta chain was sequenced for a study of blood T cell repertoires in COVID-19. Per germline, CDR1 GTSNPN and CDR2 SVGIG (reference sequence). Trimming pared 1 base from V and 4 bases from J, leaving 8 bases between. CDR3 size: 13 residues. In the authors' methods: Reference gene primer amplification gave nucleated cell count estimates. TCRdb's copy holds only in-frame clones and misses some; the assay was immunoSEQ multiplex PCR. V and J calls and clone size are those listed in that table; D and trimming were worked out from the DNA. The table shows almost 300,000 clones, with around 87% occurring only once.

Sequencing was carried out using peripheral blood. This receptor was identified in a man in his 70s with acute or convalescent COVID-19. The chain links TRBV30 to TRBJ1-3, with D maybe TRBD1 (5 bases). As DNA, the CDR3 is TGTGCCTGGAGTGCGACAGAAGGAAACACCATATATTTT. Its protein product is CAWSATEGNTIYF.